Below, one TCR beta chain is given with its context. Its antigen is currently not known. No base quality information exists; no much larger clone differs at one position. The sample originates from a study of shared clonotypes between healthy human individuals (dated by TCRdb to the early 2020s). In terms of the full investigation: The cohort comprised a couple of women and a few men aged 18 to 49 years. For each donor, CD4 naive and CD4 memory were each run on three plates, CD8 naive on two plates, and CD8 memory on one plate. The study deeply sequenced blood TCR repertoires of five healthy adults to estimate repertoire size and the extent of clonotype sharing between individuals. To increase sequencing depth and limit assay-specific biases, TCR repertoire library preparation and sequencing were carried out by different laboratories using diverse techniques. Between about 0.94 and 10 billion PBMCs per donor were obtained by leukapheresis.

The donors were healthy, HIV-negative adults with no recently reported acute infections or vaccinations. Only Caucasian adults living in Nashville, Tennessee, USA were represented among the donors. CD4+ T cells were enriched by magnetic negative selection, after which naive cells were positively selected on CD45RA and the negative fraction was taken as the memory subset. Blood was collected by leukapheresis, and PBMCs were isolated by Ficoll-Histopaque density gradient centrifugation and then cryopreserved in liquid nitrogen vapor phase. Analytical flow cytometry was used to check the purity and quantity of each magnetically sorted T cell population. From each sorted fraction, genomic DNA was isolated and quantified by UV absorbance on a Nanodrop 2000c. The paper as a whole reports these results and caveats: Roughly 5% of naive CD4, around 3.6% of naive CD8, 2% to 2.5% of memory CD4, and over 0.35% of memory CD8 clonotypes were shared across a few donors. Based on pairwise subsampling, the degree of clonotype sharing among donors was expected to be affected by sequencing depth. Higher generation probabilities were observed for clonotypes shared by all four sorted-subset donors than for non-shared clonotypes. Even with the large sequencing depth, rarefaction of the sorted-subset datasets indicated that sequencing was incomplete. Estimated clonotype richness was generally larger for naive than for memory subsets. The small number of donors limited the genetic and exposure-history diversity represented. Sampling was restricted to blood, and TCR repertoires in tissue are likely to differ from TCR repertoires in blood.

Using the deep immunoSEQ assay, TCR CDR3 regions were amplified from genomic DNA by multiplex PCR. Genomic DNA extracted from each cell subset was distributed evenly over all wells of several immunoSEQ 96-well plates, and each plate served as one replicate. For sorted subsets, roughly 200 ng of genomic DNA, equivalent to 25,000 to 35,000 T cell genomes, went into each replicate PCR. The purified libraries were quantified using a Qubit 3.0 fluorometer, sized with a Bioanalyzer 2100, and then quantified again using the KAPA Library Quantification kit. Every immunoSEQ 96-well plate was sequenced on a dedicated single-read 150-cycle Illumina NextSeq 550 flow cell. Concerning the study's data processing: Because the immunoSEQ output included only junctional sequences and no quality scores, the filtering could not be the same as the filtering used for full-length reads. Sequences were annotated with PyIR, a Python wrapper for IgBLAST v1.9, using IMGT germline references to assign V/J genes and CDR3. Reads were removed for weak V/J assignments (E-value above 1e-6), missing CDR3, stop codons, out-of-frame junctions, or ambiguous translated residues. A V3J clonotype was defined by an identical inferred V gene, J gene, and CDR3 amino acid sequence. The percentage overlap between two repertoires was calculated by dividing the number of shared unique clonotypes by the size of the smaller repertoire. Three approaches were used to assess repertoire richness: RTK rarefaction, the Chao1 estimator, and Recon v2.1 estimates of unobserved clonotypes. Generation probabilities were computed with OLGA for all TCRbeta clonotypes obtained by the gDNA method from a handful of donors. What TCRdb holds here is the immuneACCESS table cut down to in-frame rearrangements. Part of the clones is not present; checked against another copy, under half of the missing clones reflect an unresolved V gene, and the others are unexplained. The V and J calls and the clone size are those of that table, but D and trimming were determined from the DNA. The table for this sample lists more than 2 million clones; 95% of them were counted only once. Jointly, the top ten make up roughly 0.13% of the sample.

Sequenced sample: naive CD4+ T cells sorted from blood. Per the publication, the cell subset or site label means: CD45RA+ positively selected. The receptor was derived from a young man in good health.

CDR3 region: CASSPPQGARTGELFF. The DNA sequence is given as TGTGCCAGCTCACCCCCACAGGGGGCGCGAACCGGGGAGCTGTTTTTT. Recombination joined TRBV18 with TRBJ2-2; TRBD1 aligns with 9 central bases. The CDR3 runs 16 amino acids, cysteine and phenylalanine included. The kept DNA is CDR3 alone, 48 bases in frame from the first base. Trimmed from V: 3 bases; trimmed from J: 5 bases; junction bases lacking a gene match: 7. CDR1 and CDR2 were assigned from the germline V gene as KGHSH and LQKENI. When the CDR3 is completed using the reference TRBV18 and TRBJ2-2 genes on either side, the full variable domain is NAGVMQNPRHLVRRRGQEARLRCSPMKGHSHVYWYRQLPEEGLKFMVYLQKENIIDESGMPKERFSAEFPKEGPSILRIQQVVRGDSAAYFCASSPPQGARTGELFFGEGSRLTVL.